Listed below are T cell receptor beta chains from one sample, sequenced in a study of cytomegalovirus exposure and HLA in healthy donors. The data were produced by immunoSEQ multiplex PCR, yet TCRdb's version contains in-frame clones alone and is incomplete. The sample shows hundreds of thousands of clones, around 87% of them seen only once. Sequencing was performed on PBMCs. These receptors originate from a woman under 30 in good health and CMV-seropositive. Each CDR3 is given with its conserved first and last residue. The D gene is left open where the match is weak. Clone size is stated in some rows and not others, as once, few, many or a class when expanded.

j_gene,d_gene,v_gene,abundance,CDR3nt,CDR3aa
TRBJ1-5,NA,TRBV28,NA,TGTGCCAGCAGTCGACGGGGAGTGAGAGGTCAGCCCCAGCATTTT,CASSRRGVRGQPQHF
TRBJ2-3,TRBD2,TRBV27,NA,TGTGCCGCCAGCAGTTATAACCTAGCGGGAGTCATTCGTCCAGATACGCAGTATTTT,CAASSYNLAGVIRPDTQYF
TRBJ2-3,NA,TRBV29-1,NA,TGCAGCGTTGCTGAAGCCACTAGCACAGATACGCAGTATTTT,CSVAEATSTDTQYF
TRBJ1-5,NA,TRBV19,NA,TGTGCCAGTAGCTTTAGCAATCAGCCCCAGCATTTT,CASSFSNQPQHF
TRBJ1-2,NA,TRBV28,NA,TGTGCCAGCAGCGGACAGCCACCTAACTATGGCTACACCTTC,CASSGQPPNYGYTF
TRBJ2-7,NA,TRBV10-3,NA,TGTGCCATCAGTGCACAACGGACAGAACTTGGCGAGCAGTACTTC,CAISAQRTELGEQYF
TRBJ2-3,NA,TRBV27,NA,TGTGCCAGCAGCCCCGACCTTCCTAGTTCCGCTACGCAGTATTTT,CASSPDLPSSATQYF
TRBJ1-3,NA,TRBV5-6,NA,TGTGCCAGCAGCTTGTTCCACTCTGGAAACACCATATATTTT,CASSLFHSGNTIYF
TRBJ2-7,NA,TRBV4-1,NA,TGCGCCAGCAGCCAAGGAGGGAGTACCCACGAGCAGTACTTC,CASSQGGSTHEQYF
TRBJ2-1,NA,TRBV10-3,once,TGTGCCGCGGCCCGGGGGAGCTCCTACAATGAGCAGTTCTTC,CAAARGSSYNEQFF
TRBJ2-5,NA,TRBV4-1,NA,TGCGCCAGCAGCCAAGAGGGCAGGGTGGGGGAGACCCAGTACTTC,CASSQEGRVGETQYF
TRBJ2-7,NA,TRBV11-2,NA,TGTGCCAGCAGCTTAGGCGCAGGGAACTACGAGCAGTACTTC,CASSLGAGNYEQYF
TRBJ1-5,NA,TRBV5-1,NA,TGCGCCAGCAGCTCGGTAGGTGGGGGGAATCAGCCCCAGCATTTT,CASSSVGGGNQPQHF
TRBJ1-1,NA,TRBV7-9,once,TGTGCCAGCAGCGCGACGAATAAAGGACAGTTTAACACTGAAGCTTTCTTT,CASSATNKGQFNTEAFF
TRBJ2-6,NA,TRBV2,once,TGTGCCAGCACCGGAGACAGCTCTGGGGCCAACGTCCTGACTTTC,CASTGDSSGANVLTF
TRBJ1-5,NA,TRBV27,NA,TGTGCCAGCAGTTCGTGGCGCAATCAGCCCCAGCATTTT,CASSSWRNQPQHF
TRBJ1-1,NA,TRBV4-2,NA,TGTGCCAGCAGCCAGATTGGCGACAGGACATTTTCGGCTTTCTTT,CASSQIGDRTFSAFF
TRBJ1-1,NA,TRBV6-1,NA,TGTGCCACTCCCCGGACAGTGAACACTGAAGCTTTCTTT,CATPRTVNTEAFF
TRBJ1-2,NA,TRBV6-5,few,TGTGCCAGCAGGCTCGGGGAAGGCTACACCTTC,CASRLGEGYTF
TRBJ2-3,NA,TRBV15,few,TGTGCCACCAGCAGAGTCAGGGGCACAGATACGCAGTATTTT,CATSRVRGTDTQYF
TRBJ2-1,TRBD2,TRBV27,NA,TGTGCCAGCAGAAGGTCAGCGGGAGGGCCCAACAATGAGCAGTTCTTC,CASRRSAGGPNNEQFF
TRBJ2-7,TRBD1,TRBV5-5,NA,TGTGCCAGCAGCACCCGGACAGGCTCCTACGAGCAGTACTTC,CASSTRTGSYEQYF
TRBJ2-3,TRBD2,TRBV6-1,NA,TGTGCCACCTCGGAACCGGGACTAGCGGCAGATACGCAGTATTTT,CATSEPGLAADTQYF
TRBJ2-1,TRBD1,TRBV6-1,NA,TGTGCCAGCAGTGCCGGGACAGATTCCTACAATGAGCAGTTCTTC,CASSAGTDSYNEQFF
TRBJ1-1,NA,TRBV6-6,NA,TGTGCCAGCAGTTCCCCGGGGGGCTTAGGGACTGAAGCTTTCTTT,CASSSPGGLGTEAFF
TRBJ1-4,NA,TRBV25-1,NA,TGTGCCAGCAGTGACAACCCGACAGCAACTAATGAAAAACTGTTTTTT,CASSDNPTATNEKLFF
TRBJ2-3,TRBD1,TRBV29-1,NA,TGCAGCGTGACTCCAGGGGGCGGGGATACGCAGTATTTT,CSVTPGGGDTQYF
TRBJ1-1,TRBD1,TRBV4-1,NA,TGCGCCAGCAGACATACAGGGGGGACTGAAGCTTTCTTT,CASRHTGGTEAFF
TRBJ2-7,TRBD1,TRBV28,NA,TGTGCCAGCAGTTTATACCTCGGACAGGGGGCCTACGAGCAGTACTTC,CASSLYLGQGAYEQYF